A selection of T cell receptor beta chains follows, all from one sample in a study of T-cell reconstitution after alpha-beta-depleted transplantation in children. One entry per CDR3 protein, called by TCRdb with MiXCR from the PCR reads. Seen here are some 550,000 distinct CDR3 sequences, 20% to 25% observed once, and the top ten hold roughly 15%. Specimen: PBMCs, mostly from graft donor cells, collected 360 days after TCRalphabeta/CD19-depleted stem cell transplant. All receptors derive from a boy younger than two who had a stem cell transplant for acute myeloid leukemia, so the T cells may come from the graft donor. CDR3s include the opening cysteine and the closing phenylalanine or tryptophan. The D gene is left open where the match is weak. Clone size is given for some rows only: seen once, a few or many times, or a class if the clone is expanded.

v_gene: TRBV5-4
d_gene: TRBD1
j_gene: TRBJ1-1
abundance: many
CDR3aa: CASSRERGQTEAFF
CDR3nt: TGTGCCAGCAGCCGGGAAAGGGGGCAAACTGAAGCTTTCTTT

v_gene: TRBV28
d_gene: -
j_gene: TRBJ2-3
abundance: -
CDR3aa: CASSPSFRSTDTQYF
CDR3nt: TGTGCCAGCAGCCCTAGCTTCCGATCCACAGATACGCAGTATTTT

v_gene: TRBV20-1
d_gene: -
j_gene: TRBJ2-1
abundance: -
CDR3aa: CSARDLRTNRGEFF
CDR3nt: TGCAGTGCTAGAGATCTTCGGACTAACCGAGGGGAGTTCTTC

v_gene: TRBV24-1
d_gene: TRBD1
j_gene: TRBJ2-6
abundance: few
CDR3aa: CATSDSLDRGRPGANVLTF
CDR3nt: TGTGCCACCAGTGATTCCTTGGACAGGGGGAGGCCTGGGGCCAACGTCCTGACTTTC

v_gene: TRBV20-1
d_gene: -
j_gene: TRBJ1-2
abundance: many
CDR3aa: CSARTGLLYGYTF
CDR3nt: TGCAGTGCTAGGACAGGACTCCTCTATGGCTACACCTTC

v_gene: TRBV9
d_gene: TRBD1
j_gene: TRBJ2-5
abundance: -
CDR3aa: CASSVRDRPQETQYF
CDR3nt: TGTGCCAGCAGCGTCCGGGACAGGCCACAAGAGACCCAGTACTTC

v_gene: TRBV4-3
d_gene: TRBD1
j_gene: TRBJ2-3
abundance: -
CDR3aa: CASSQVPGGVTDTQYF
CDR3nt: TGCGCCAGCAGCCAAGTTCCAGGGGGCGTAACAGATACGCAGTATTTT

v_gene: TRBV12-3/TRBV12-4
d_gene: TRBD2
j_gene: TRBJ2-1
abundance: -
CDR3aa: CAFSLGLAGARFYNEQFF
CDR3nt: TGTGCCTTCAGTTTAGGGCTAGCGGGGGCCCGATTCTACAATGAGCAGTTCTTC

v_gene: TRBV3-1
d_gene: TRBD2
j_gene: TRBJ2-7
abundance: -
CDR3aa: CTSCVRGVRDEQYF
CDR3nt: TGTACCAGCTGTGTCCGGGGGGTGAGGGACGAGCAGTACTTC

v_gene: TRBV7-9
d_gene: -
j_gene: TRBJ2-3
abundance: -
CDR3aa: CASSSIPRTDTQYF
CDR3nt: TGTGCCAGCAGCTCCATCCCGCGCACAGATACGCAGTATTTT

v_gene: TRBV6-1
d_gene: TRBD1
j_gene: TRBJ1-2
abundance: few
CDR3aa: CASSEMGQPYYGYTF
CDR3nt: TGTGCCAGCAGTGAAATGGGACAGCCTTATTATGGCTACACCTTC

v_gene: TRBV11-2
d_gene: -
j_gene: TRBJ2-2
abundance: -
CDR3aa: CASSLGEPGELFF
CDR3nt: TGTGCCAGCAGCTTAGGGGAACCCGGGGAGCTGTTTTTT

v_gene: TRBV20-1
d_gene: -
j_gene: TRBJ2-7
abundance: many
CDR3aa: CSAKEGGIYEQYF
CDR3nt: TGCAGTGCTAAAGAGGGGGGGATCTACGAGCAGTACTTC

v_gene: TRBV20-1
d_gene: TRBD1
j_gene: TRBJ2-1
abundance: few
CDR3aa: CSARGNRGETSNEQFF
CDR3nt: TGCAGTGCTAGAGGTAACAGGGGCGAAACAAGCAATGAGCAGTTCTTC

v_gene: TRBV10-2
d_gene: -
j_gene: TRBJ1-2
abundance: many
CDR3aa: CASKDPPQYGYTF
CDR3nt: TGCGCCAGCAAAGACCCCCCACAGTATGGCTACACCTTC

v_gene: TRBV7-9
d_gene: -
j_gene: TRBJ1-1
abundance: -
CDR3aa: CASSLRTTEAFF
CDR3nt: TGTGCCAGCAGCTTACGGACAACTGAAGCTTTCTTT

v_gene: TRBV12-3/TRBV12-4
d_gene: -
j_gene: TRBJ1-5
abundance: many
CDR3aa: CASSLRAGQEGNQPQHF
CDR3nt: TGTGCCAGCAGTTTAAGGGCAGGACAAGAGGGCAATCAGCCCCAGCATTTT

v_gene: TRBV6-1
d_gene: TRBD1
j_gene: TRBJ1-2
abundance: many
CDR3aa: CASREGQGARYGYTF
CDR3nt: TGTGCCAGCAGGGAGGGGCAGGGGGCGCGATATGGCTACACCTTC

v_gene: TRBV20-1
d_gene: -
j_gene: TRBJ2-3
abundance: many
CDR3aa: CSARMTGSTDTQYF
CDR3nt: TGCAGTGCTAGAATGACAGGTAGCACAGATACGCAGTATTTT

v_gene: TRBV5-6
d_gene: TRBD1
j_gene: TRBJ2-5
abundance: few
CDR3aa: CASSIQGARETQYF
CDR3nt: TGTGCCAGCAGCATACAGGGGGCGCGTGAGACCCAGTACTTC

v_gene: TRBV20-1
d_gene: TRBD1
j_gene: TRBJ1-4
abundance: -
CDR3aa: CSARAGGWEKLFF
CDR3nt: TGCAGTGCTAGAGCAGGGGGTTGGGAAAAACTGTTTTTT

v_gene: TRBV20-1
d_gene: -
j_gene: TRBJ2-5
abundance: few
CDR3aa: CSARDNWRAQETQYF
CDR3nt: TGCAGTGCTAGAGATAATTGGAGGGCCCAAGAGACCCAGTACTTC

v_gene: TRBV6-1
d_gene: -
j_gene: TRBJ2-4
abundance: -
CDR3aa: CASLGSTKGPYNIQYF
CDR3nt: TGTGCCAGCCTAGGGTCTACTAAGGGGCCGTATAACATTCAGTACTTC

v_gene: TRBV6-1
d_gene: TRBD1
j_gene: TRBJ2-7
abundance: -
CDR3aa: CASNDRDRSEQYF
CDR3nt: TGTGCCAGCAACGACAGGGACAGAAGCGAGCAGTACTTC

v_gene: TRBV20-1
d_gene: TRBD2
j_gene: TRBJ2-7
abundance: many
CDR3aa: CSAIGDYYEQYF
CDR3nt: TGCAGTGCTATTGGGGACTACTACGAGCAGTACTTC

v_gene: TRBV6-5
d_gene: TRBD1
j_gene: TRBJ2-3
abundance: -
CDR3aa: CASSYSYHRGRVYGTQYF
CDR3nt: TGTGCCAGCAGTTACTCATATCACAGGGGACGGGTGTACGGTACGCAGTATTTT

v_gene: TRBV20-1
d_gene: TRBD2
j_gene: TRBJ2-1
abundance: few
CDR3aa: CSARERGSYNEQFF
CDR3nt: TGCAGTGCTAGAGAGCGGGGGTCCTACAATGAGCAGTTCTTC

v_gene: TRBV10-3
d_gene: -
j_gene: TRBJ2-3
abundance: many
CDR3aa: CAISGILTDTQYF
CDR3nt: TGTGCCATCAGTGGGATCCTCACAGATACGCAGTATTTT

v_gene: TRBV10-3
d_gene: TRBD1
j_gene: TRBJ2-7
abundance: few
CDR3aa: CAISHRPGQEGGYYEQYF
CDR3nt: TGTGCCATCAGTCATAGACCGGGACAGGAAGGAGGGTACTACGAGCAGTACTTC

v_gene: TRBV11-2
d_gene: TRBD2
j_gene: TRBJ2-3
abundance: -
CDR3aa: CASSPFASSGVTDTQYF
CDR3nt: TGTGCCAGCAGCCCATTCGCCTCTAGCGGGGTCACAGATACGCAGTATTTT

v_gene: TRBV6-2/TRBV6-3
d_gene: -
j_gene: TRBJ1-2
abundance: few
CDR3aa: CASINPAGARGYTF
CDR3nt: TGTGCCAGCATCAACCCCGCGGGGGCGCGTGGCTACACTTTC

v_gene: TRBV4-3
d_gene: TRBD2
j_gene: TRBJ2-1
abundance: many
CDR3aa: CASSQDRGLEQFF
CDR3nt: TGCGCCAGCAGCCAAGACAGAGGACTAGAACAGTTCTTC

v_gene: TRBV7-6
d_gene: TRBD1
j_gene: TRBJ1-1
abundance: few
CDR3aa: CASSSQGAHGTEAFF
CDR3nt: TGTGCCAGCAGCTCACAGGGGGCGCATGGGACTGAAGCTTTCTTT

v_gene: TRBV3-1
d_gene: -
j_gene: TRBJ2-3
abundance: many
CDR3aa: CASSQDAGALVTQYF
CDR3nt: TGTGCCAGCAGCCAAGACGCGGGGGCGCTGGTTACGCAGTATTTT

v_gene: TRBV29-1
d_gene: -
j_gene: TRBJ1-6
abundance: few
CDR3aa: CSVRTGNSPLHF
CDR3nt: TGCAGCGTACGGACTGGAAATTCACCCCTCCACTTT

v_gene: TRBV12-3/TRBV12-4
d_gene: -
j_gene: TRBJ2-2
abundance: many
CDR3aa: CASSPYGGGGQNTGELFF
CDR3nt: TGTGCCAGCAGTCCTTACGGCGGAGGCGGGCAGAACACCGGGGAGCTGTTTTTT

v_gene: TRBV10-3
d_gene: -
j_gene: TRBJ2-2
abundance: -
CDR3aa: CAMGPGRAIEAGELFF
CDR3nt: TGTGCCATGGGCCCTGGGCGGGCGATCGAGGCCGGGGAGCTGTTTTTT

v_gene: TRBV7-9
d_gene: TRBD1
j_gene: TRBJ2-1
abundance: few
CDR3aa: CASRPDRVDFYNEQFF
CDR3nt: TGTGCCAGCAGGCCGGACAGGGTTGATTTCTACAATGAGCAGTTCTTC

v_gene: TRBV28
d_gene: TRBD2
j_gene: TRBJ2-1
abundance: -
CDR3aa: CASTHSGGAGVNEQFF
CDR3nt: TGTGCCAGCACCCATAGCGGGGGGGCCGGAGTCAATGAGCAGTTCTTC

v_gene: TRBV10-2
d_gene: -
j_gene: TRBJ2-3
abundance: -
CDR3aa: CASSDKGGLTDTQYF
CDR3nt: TGCGCCAGCAGTGATAAGGGGGGCCTCACAGATACGCAGTATTTT

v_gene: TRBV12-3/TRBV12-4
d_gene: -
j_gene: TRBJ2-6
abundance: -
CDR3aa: CASVGRPSGANVLTF
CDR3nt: TGTGCCAGCGTCGGCCGGCCCTCTGGGGCCAACGTCCTGACTTTC

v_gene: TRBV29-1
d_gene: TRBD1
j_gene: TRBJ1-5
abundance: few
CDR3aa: CSVMDRNNQPQHF
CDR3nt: TGCAGCGTCATGGACAGGAACAATCAGCCCCAGCATTTT

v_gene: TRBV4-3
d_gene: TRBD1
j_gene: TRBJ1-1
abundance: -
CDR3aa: CASSLGTERTEAFF
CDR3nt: TGCGCCAGCAGCCTCGGGACAGAGAGGACTGAAGCTTTCTTT

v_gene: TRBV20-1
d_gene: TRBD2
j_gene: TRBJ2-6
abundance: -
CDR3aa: CSARDSGRASNVLTF
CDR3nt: TGCAGTGCTAGAGATAGCGGGAGGGCTTCCAACGTCCTGACTTTC

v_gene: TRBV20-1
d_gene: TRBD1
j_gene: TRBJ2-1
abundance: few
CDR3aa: CSAKQGSYNEQFF
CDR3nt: TGCAGTGCTAAACAGGGGAGCTACAATGAGCAGTTCTTC

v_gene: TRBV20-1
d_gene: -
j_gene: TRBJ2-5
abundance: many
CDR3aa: CSANRGAGGPETQYF
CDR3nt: TGCAGTGCCAACCGGGGGGCAGGGGGGCCGGAGACCCAGTACTTC

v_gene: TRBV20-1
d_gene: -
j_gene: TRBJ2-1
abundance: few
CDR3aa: CSATLSQKGNNEQFF
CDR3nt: TGCAGTGCCACCCTTTCGCAAAAAGGAAACAATGAGCAGTTCTTC

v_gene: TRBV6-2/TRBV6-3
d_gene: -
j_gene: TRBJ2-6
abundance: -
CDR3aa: CASIKGTGANVLTF
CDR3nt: TGTGCCAGCATAAAAGGAACTGGGGCCAACGTCCTGACTTTC

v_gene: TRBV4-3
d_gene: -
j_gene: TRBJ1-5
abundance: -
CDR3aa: CASSLTRNQPQHF
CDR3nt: TGCGCCAGCAGCCTCACTCGCAATCAGCCCCAGCATTTT

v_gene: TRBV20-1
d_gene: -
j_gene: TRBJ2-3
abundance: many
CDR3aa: CSARSGGTDTQYF
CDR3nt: TGCAGTGCTAGATCGGGAGGCACAGATACGCAGTATTTT

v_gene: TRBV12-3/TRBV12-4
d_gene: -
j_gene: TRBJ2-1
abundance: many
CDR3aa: CASSSSVGYSQHNEQFF
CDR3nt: TGTGCCAGCAGCTCCTCCGTTGGGTATAGCCAGCACAATGAGCAGTTCTTC

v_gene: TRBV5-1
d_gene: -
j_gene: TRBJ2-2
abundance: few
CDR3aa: CASSPSTGELFF
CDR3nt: TGCGCCAGCAGCCCGAGCACCGGGGAGCTGTTTTTT

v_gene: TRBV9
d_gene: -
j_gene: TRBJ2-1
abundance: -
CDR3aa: CASSGSGSTLYNEQFF
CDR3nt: TGTGCCAGCAGCGGGTCGGGGTCCACACTTTACAATGAGCAGTTCTTC

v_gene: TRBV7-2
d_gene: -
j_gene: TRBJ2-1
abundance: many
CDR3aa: CASSLNYNEQFF
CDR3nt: TGTGCCAGCAGCTTAAACTACAATGAGCAGTTCTTC

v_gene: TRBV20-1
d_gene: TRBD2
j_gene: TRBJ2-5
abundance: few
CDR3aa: CSASPGLAGGQETQYF
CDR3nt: TGCAGTGCTAGTCCGGGACTAGCGGGGGGGCAAGAGACCCAGTACTTC

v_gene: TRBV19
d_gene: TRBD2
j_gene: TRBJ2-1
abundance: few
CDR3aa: CASTLGGGANEQFF
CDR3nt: TGTGCCAGTACCTTGGGCGGGGGGGCAAATGAGCAGTTCTTC

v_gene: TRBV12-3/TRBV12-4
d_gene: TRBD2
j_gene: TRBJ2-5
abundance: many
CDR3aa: CASSPGLDQETQYF
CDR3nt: TGTGCCAGCAGCCCGGGACTAGACCAAGAGACCCAGTACTTC

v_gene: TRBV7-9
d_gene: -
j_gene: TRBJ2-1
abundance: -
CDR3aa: CASRPTNNEQFF
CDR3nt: TGTGCCAGCAGGCCGACCAACAATGAGCAGTTCTTC

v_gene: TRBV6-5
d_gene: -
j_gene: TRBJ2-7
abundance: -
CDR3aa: CASSYREYLNEQYF
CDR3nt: TGTGCCAGCAGTTACAGGGAATACCTTAACGAGCAGTACTTC